Listed below are T cell receptor beta chains from one sample, sequenced in a study of cytomegalovirus exposure and HLA in healthy donors. Assay used: immunoSEQ multiplex PCR; TCRdb lists only in-frame clones, some missing. The table lists some 130,000 clones, about 80% of them singletons. Sequenced input: PBMCs. Source of these receptors: a girl aged 2 to 10 in good health and CMV-seronegative. Both conserved end residues are part of each CDR3. Fields, in order: clone size, V gene, J gene, D gene, CDR3 protein, CDR3 DNA. A D gene is named only where the DNA matches it firmly. The size field is filled for only some rows; it gives once, few, many or a size class.

clone size: NA; V gene: TRBV6-5; J gene: TRBJ2-7; D gene: NA; CDR3 protein: CASSRGQTYEQYF; CDR3 DNA: TGTGCCAGCAGTAGAGGACAGACCTACGAGCAGTACTTC
clone size: once; V gene: TRBV30; J gene: TRBJ2-7; D gene: TRBD1; CDR3 protein: CAWSYYRGSLHYEQYF; CDR3 DNA: TGTGCCTGGAGTTATTACAGGGGGTCCCTACACTACGAGCAGTACTTC
clone size: NA; V gene: TRBV6-1; J gene: TRBJ1-4; D gene: NA; CDR3 protein: CASSEGVVTAGGVKLFF; CDR3 DNA: TGTGCCAGCAGTGAGGGGGTGGTAACAGCCGGGGGTGTAAAACTGTTTTTT
clone size: NA; V gene: TRBV5-6; J gene: TRBJ2-3; D gene: TRBD2; CDR3 protein: CASSLSLAGPDTQYF; CDR3 DNA: TGTGCCAGCAGCTTGAGTCTAGCGGGACCAGATACGCAGTATTTT
clone size: NA; V gene: TRBV5-1; J gene: TRBJ1-1; D gene: NA; CDR3 protein: CASSLGASTLGTEALF; CDR3 DNA: TGCGCCAGCAGCTTGGGAGCCTCGACCTTAGGGACTGAAGCTCTCTTT
clone size: NA; V gene: TRBV25-1; J gene: TRBJ2-5; D gene: NA; CDR3 protein: CASRDSFQETQYF; CDR3 DNA: TGTGCCAGCAGGGACAGTTTCCAAGAGACCCAGTACTTC
clone size: NA; V gene: TRBV19; J gene: TRBJ2-2; D gene: NA; CDR3 protein: CASNTRTPGGELFF; CDR3 DNA: TGTGCCAGTAACACTAGGACCCCCGGGGGGGAGCTGTTTTTT
clone size: few; V gene: TRBV19; J gene: TRBJ2-7; D gene: TRBD1; CDR3 protein: CASIVRGSKWQYF; CDR3 DNA: TGTGCCAGTATAGTCAGGGGGTCTAAATGGCAGTACTTC
clone size: NA; V gene: TRBV30; J gene: TRBJ1-6; D gene: NA; CDR3 protein: CAGRARRNSPLHF; CDR3 DNA: TGTGCCGGCCGAGCACGGCGGAATTCACCCCTCCACTTT
clone size: NA; V gene: TRBV18; J gene: TRBJ2-1; D gene: TRBD1; CDR3 protein: CASSPAQGAAWEQFF; CDR3 DNA: TGTGCCAGCTCACCAGCACAGGGGGCCGCTTGGGAGCAGTTCTTC
clone size: NA; V gene: TRBV27; J gene: TRBJ2-4; D gene: NA; CDR3 protein: CASSPTVSKNIQYF; CDR3 DNA: TGTGCCAGCAGTCCGACAGTGAGCAAAAACATTCAGTACTTC
clone size: NA; V gene: TRBV6-6; J gene: TRBJ2-7; D gene: TRBD2; CDR3 protein: CASSTAGGGGNFEQYF; CDR3 DNA: TGTGCCAGCAGTACCGCTGGGGGCGGGGGGAATTTCGAGCAGTACTTC
clone size: once; V gene: TRBV6-5; J gene: TRBJ1-6; D gene: NA; CDR3 protein: CASSYSRSSYNSPLHF; CDR3 DNA: TGTGCCAGCAGTTACTCCCGGAGCTCCTATAATTCACCCCTCCACTTT
clone size: NA; V gene: TRBV4-1; J gene: TRBJ1-3; D gene: NA; CDR3 protein: CASSQQGLGNTIYF; CDR3 DNA: TGCGCCAGCAGCCAGCAGGGACTTGGAAACACCATATATTTT
clone size: NA; V gene: TRBV10-3; J gene: TRBJ1-5; D gene: TRBD1; CDR3 protein: CAISPDRDSNQPQHF; CDR3 DNA: TGTGCCATCAGCCCGGACAGGGATAGCAATCAGCCCCAGCATTTT
clone size: few; V gene: TRBV19; J gene: TRBJ2-7; D gene: TRBD1; CDR3 protein: CASRAAGQGSYEQYF; CDR3 DNA: TGTGCCAGTAGGGCAGCCGGACAGGGTTCCTACGAGCAGTACTTC
clone size: NA; V gene: TRBV28; J gene: TRBJ2-7; D gene: TRBD1; CDR3 protein: CASRVDREHYEQYF; CDR3 DNA: TGTGCCAGCAGGGTCGACAGGGAACACTACGAGCAGTACTTC
clone size: NA; V gene: TRBV9; J gene: TRBJ2-6; D gene: TRBD1; CDR3 protein: CASSIGQGTGANVLTF; CDR3 DNA: TGTGCCAGCAGCATCGGACAGGGGACTGGGGCCAACGTCCTGACTTTC
clone size: NA; V gene: TRBV7-8; J gene: TRBJ2-6; D gene: NA; CDR3 protein: CASSPPIRSGANVLTF; CDR3 DNA: TGTGCCAGCAGCCCCCCCATTCGGTCTGGGGCCAACGTCCTGACTTTC
clone size: NA; V gene: TRBV25-1; J gene: TRBJ2-7; D gene: NA; CDR3 protein: CASSEYFSSDSSYEQYF; CDR3 DNA: TGTGCCAGCAGTGAATATTTTTCGAGCGACAGCTCCTACGAGCAGTACTTC
clone size: NA; V gene: TRBV30; J gene: TRBJ2-7; D gene: TRBD2; CDR3 protein: CAWSTGTSSSYEQYF; CDR3 DNA: TGTGCCTGGTCTACCGGGACTAGTAGCTCCTACGAGCAGTACTTC
clone size: NA; V gene: TRBV18; J gene: TRBJ2-6; D gene: TRBD1; CDR3 protein: CASSGTGNGANVLTF; CDR3 DNA: TGTGCCAGCTCAGGGACAGGGAACGGGGCCAACGTCCTGACTTTC
clone size: NA; V gene: TRBV25-1; J gene: TRBJ1-6; D gene: NA; CDR3 protein: CASTPPTAPYNSPLHF; CDR3 DNA: TGTGCCAGCACCCCGCCGACAGCTCCCTATAATTCACCCCTCCACTTT
clone size: NA; V gene: TRBV2; J gene: TRBJ2-1; D gene: NA; CDR3 protein: CASSLSSYNEQFF; CDR3 DNA: TGTGCCAGCAGTCTTAGCTCCTACAATGAGCAGTTCTTC
clone size: NA; V gene: TRBV6-4; J gene: TRBJ2-6; D gene: NA; CDR3 protein: CASSQGSWPGANVLTF; CDR3 DNA: TGTGCCAGCAGTCAGGGATCGTGGCCTGGGGCCAACGTCCTGACTTTC
clone size: once; V gene: TRBV27; J gene: TRBJ2-7; D gene: NA; CDR3 protein: CASILLGGIPLYEQYF; CDR3 DNA: TGTGCCAGCATCCTGCTCGGAGGGATCCCCCTCTACGAGCAGTACTTC
clone size: NA; V gene: TRBV4-2; J gene: TRBJ2-6; D gene: NA; CDR3 protein: CASSQGSTSGANVLTF; CDR3 DNA: TGTGCCAGCAGCCAAGGGAGTACCTCTGGGGCCAACGTCCTGACTTTC
clone size: NA; V gene: TRBV30; J gene: TRBJ2-1; D gene: TRBD2; CDR3 protein: CAWSLASGFNEQFF; CDR3 DNA: TGTGCCTGGAGTCTAGCTAGCGGATTCAATGAGCAGTTCTTC
clone size: once; V gene: TRBV4-1; J gene: TRBJ2-7; D gene: TRBD2; CDR3 protein: CASSQGLAGTYEQYF; CDR3 DNA: TGCGCCAGCAGCCAAGGACTAGCGGGAACCTACGAGCAGTACTTC
clone size: NA; V gene: TRBV7-2; J gene: TRBJ1-1; D gene: NA; CDR3 protein: CASSLVDKDPLNTEAFF; CDR3 DNA: TGTGCCAGCAGCTTAGTTGACAAAGACCCTTTGAACACTGAAGCTTTCTTT